The T cell receptor (beta chain) described here comes from a study of regulatory T cells in long-lasting Graves disease. Points from the study as a whole: Persistent Graves' patients showed less TCR diversity than newly diagnosed patients showed. Thyroid tissue went unexamined; only peripheral blood was analyzed.

This clonotype was seen ten or more times. Its antigen is unidentified. CDR3 length: 15 amino acids. Germline loops: CDR1 GTSNPN, CDR2 SVGIG (reference sequence). The germline V and J ends were trimmed by 4 bases and 2 bases, with 17 bases remaining between them. Library construction for TCR beta used iRepertoire HTBI primers and Arm-PCR of CDR3 regions. Each CDR3 protein is one row after TCRdb ran MiXCR on the multiplex PCR reads. Here the sample spans approximately 350,000 distinct CDR3 sequences, over 15% being singletons. Time point in this sample: newly diagnosed GD, antithyroid drugs for less than 3 months. Generation of the TCR library employed RNA extracted from PBMCs. A further study also used this sample, focusing on T cells in Graves' hyperthyroidism and ophthalmopathy.

The rearrangement joins TRBV30 to TRBJ1-1, with no clear D. The source is a man in his forties with Graves disease. The source was peripheral blood mononuclear cells (PBMCs), collected at new diagnosis, from a patient treated with antithyroid drugs. The CDR3 loop reads CAWTWAGTVNTEAFF. DNA for the CDR3: TGTGCCTGGACATGGGCTGGAACCGTAAACACTGAAGCTTTCTTT.